The clone carrying this T cell receptor beta chain showed up just a few times. Its antigen is unknown. The record originates from a study of vaccination and CD4 T cells after COVID-19. Once obtained from cultured CD4+ T cells, the DNA was sequenced using the Oncomine TCR Beta short-read assay. TCRdb re-called the PCR reads through MiXCR, storing one row per CDR3 protein. Among about 20,000 distinct CDR3 sequences listed, 42% were seen once. Specified treatment: roughly 10-day PBMC culture with coronavirus spike peptide pools or control peptides (ViraFEST assay). Material: CD4+ T cells from blood, cultured in vitro, obtained before SARS-CoV-2 vaccination. The receptor was derived from a human donor who received a COVID-19 vaccine.

As DNA, the CDR3 is TGTGCCAGCAGAAGACAGCCTTACTACGAGCAGTACTTC. It encodes CASRRQPYYEQYF. This chain uses TRBV12-3 or TRBV12-4 with TRBJ2-7; weak D call: TRBD1 (5 bases). Trimming stripped 6 bases from V and 3 bases from J, with 12 bases between. This CDR3 region has 13 residues.